The present TCR beta chain was sequenced within a study of shared clonotypes between healthy human individuals. Sequencing used immunoSEQ multiplex PCR; TCRdb keeps in-frame clones, though not all of them. Of a few million clones listed, 92% are singletons. This clone has just one count. The V end was cut by 4 bases, the J end by 4 bases, with 25 bases between. Germline CDR1 and CDR2: MDHEN and SYDVKM. The CDR3 has 18 residues. What was sequenced was naive CD4+ T cells from PBMCs. Subset here: CD45RA+ positively selected. The TCR originated in a man aged 18 to 30 in good health. Some clones in this sample may be carry-over from other donors' samples. This rearrangement joins TRBV28 to TRBJ1-2; D unresolved. CDR3 residues: CASSSPNSPAGRVYGYTF. The CDR3, as DNA: TGTGCCAGCAGTTCCCCAAATTCCCCGGCAGGTCGGGTCTATGGCTACACCTTC.